This is a list of T cell receptor beta chains from one sample in a study of T-cell memory formation after mild COVID-19. TCRdb passed the 5' RACE reads through MiXCR, listing each CDR3 protein once. The sample contains hundreds of thousands of distinct CDR3 sequences, 20% to 25% of which appear only once. The specimen was PBMCs or a T cell subset sorted from them (not recorded which). Every receptor here comes from an adult woman who had mild COVID-19 (a few samples of this study predate the infection). Cell type and time point are not known. The CDR3 runs from the conserved cysteine through the conserved F or W. The order of the fields is clone size, CDR3 length, D gene, V gene, J gene, CDR3 DNA, CDR3 protein. A D gene is named only where the DNA matches it firmly. The listing skips clone size in some rows; elsewhere it reads once, few, many or a size class.

few,13,NA,TRBV7-9,TRBJ2-3,TGTGCCAGCACCGGTCTGGGCGGAGATACGCAGTATTTT,CASTGLGGDTQYF
NA,14,NA,TRBV4-1,TRBJ2-1,TGCGCCAGCAGGGCCGCGGGCACATACAATGAGCAGTTCTTC,CASRAAGTYNEQFF
few,15,NA,TRBV7-2,TRBJ1-1,TGTGCCAGCAGCTTAGGACAGGTGATGAACACTGAAGCTTTCTTT,CASSLGQVMNTEAFF
few,13,NA,TRBV20-1,TRBJ1-6,TGCAGTGCAAAGGGAGGCGGGTATTCACCCCTCCACTTT,CSAKGGGYSPLHF
few,15,TRBD2,TRBV6-5,TRBJ2-1,TGTGCCAGCAGTTACTCAGGTTTACTAGCGAATGAGCAGTTCTTC,CASSYSGLLANEQFF
few,16,TRBD2,TRBV7-2,TRBJ2-5,TGTGCCAGCAGCTCACGGACTAGCGGGAGAAAAGAGACCCAGTACTTC,CASSSRTSGRKETQYF
few,14,NA,TRBV6-2/TRBV6-3,TRBJ2-1,TGTGCCAGCAGAAAGGAGTTGGCTAGAAATGAGCAGTTCTTC,CASRKELARNEQFF
NA,12,NA,TRBV29-1,TRBJ1-2,TGCAGCGTTGAAGATCGGGGGCATGGCTACACCTTC,CSVEDRGHGYTF
few,14,NA,TRBV15,TRBJ2-1,TGTGCCACTCGGCACGCCTCTGGGTTCAATGAGCAGTTCTTC,CATRHASGFNEQFF
NA,16,NA,TRBV23-1,TRBJ2-3,TGCGCCAGCAGTCCACCCCAGCCCGAGGGTCCAGATACGCAGTATTTT,CASSPPQPEGPDTQYF
few,13,NA,TRBV5-5,TRBJ2-7,TGTGCCAGCAGCGCGCCGGGACTCCCTGAGCAGTACTTC,CASSAPGLPEQYF
NA,14,TRBD1,TRBV14,TRBJ1-1,TGTGCCAGCAGTTGGACAGGGTACAACACTGAAGCTTTCTTT,CASSWTGYNTEAFF
few,15,NA,TRBV5-1,TRBJ1-1,TGCGCCAGCAGCTTGAATGGGGGGCAGGGCACTGAAGCTTTCTTT,CASSLNGGQGTEAFF
NA,15,TRBD1,TRBV2,TRBJ2-7,TGTGCCAGCCAACACACAGGGGTTCTCGCCAACGAGCAGTACTTC,CASQHTGVLANEQYF
few,14,NA,TRBV5-6,TRBJ1-2,TGTGCCAGCAGCTCGGCAGGGGCCTACTATGGCTACACCTTC,CASSSAGAYYGYTF
NA,18,TRBD1,TRBV9,TRBJ2-1,TGTGCCAGCAGCGTAGAGGGTCGGTGGCAGGGGGCCAACAATGAGCAGTTCTTC,CASSVEGRWQGANNEQFF
NA,14,NA,TRBV4-1,TRBJ2-5,TGCGCCAGCAGCCCGCGAATACCTCAAGAGACCCAGTACTTC,CASSPRIPQETQYF
NA,15,TRBD1,TRBV20-1,TRBJ1-6,TGCAGTGCGCGGACAGGGGGGTCCTATAATTCACCCCTCCACTTT,CSARTGGSYNSPLHF
few,13,NA,TRBV12-3/TRBV12-4,TRBJ2-7,TGTGCCAGCACCCTTTCGGTCTCCTACGAGCAGTACTTC,CASTLSVSYEQYF
few,15,NA,TRBV5-6,TRBJ2-4,TGTGCCAGCAGCTACCTTCTCTACGACAAAAACATTCAGTACTTC,CASSYLLYDKNIQYF
NA,14,NA,TRBV12-3/TRBV12-4,TRBJ2-7,TGTGCCAGCAGTTTCTCCGGGGGGCTCGACGAGCAGTACTTC,CASSFSGGLDEQYF
many,14,NA,TRBV11-3,TRBJ2-7,TGTGCCAGCAGCCCCCTCGGGCCAGCCTACGAGCAGTACTTC,CASSPLGPAYEQYF
NA,18,TRBD2,TRBV11-2,TRBJ2-3,TGTGCCAGCAGCTCCCTGCCGCCGGTAGCGGGGAACACAGATACGCAGTATTTT,CASSSLPPVAGNTDTQYF
NA,16,NA,TRBV7-8,TRBJ2-4,TGTGCCAGCAGCTTAGACGCGATCCCAAAGGGGGACATTCAGTACTTC,CASSLDAIPKGDIQYF
NA,19,TRBD1,TRBV7-6,TRBJ1-6,TGTGCCAGCAGCTTCGGACAGGAAAGGATAACCTCCTATAATTCACCCCTCCACTTT,CASSFGQERITSYNSPLHF
few,15,NA,TRBV27,TRBJ2-5,TGTGCCAGCAGTTTATCGGGTAGCAGCGCGGGGACCCAGTACTTC,CASSLSGSSAGTQYF
few,14,TRBD1,TRBV7-2,TRBJ2-5,TGTGCCAGCAGCCCCAATTGGGGACAGGGGACCCAGTACTTC,CASSPNWGQGTQYF
few,14,NA,TRBV3-1,TRBJ2-2,TGTGCCAGCAGCCAAGGACGCGGAGTCGGGGAGCTGTTTTTT,CASSQGRGVGELFF
few,15,NA,TRBV6-2/TRBV6-3,TRBJ2-2,TGTGCCAGCAACCTTGAGACTAGGGGCACCGGGGAGCTGTTTTTT,CASNLETRGTGELFF
few,13,TRBD1,TRBV25-1,TRBJ1-1,TGTGCCAGCAGCAAGGGGGCGAACACTGAAGCTTTCTTT,CASSKGANTEAFF
few,12,NA,TRBV30,TRBJ2-3,TGTGCCTGGAGTTTCTACACAGATACGCAGTATTTT,CAWSFYTDTQYF